The entry below gives a single T cell receptor (beta chain) sequence along with its context. The data were obtained in a study of blood T cell repertoires in COVID-19. Some clones are missing from TCRdb's copy, which holds only in-frame ones; the method was immunoSEQ multiplex PCR. Among under 200,000 clones listed, approximately 89% were seen once. The germline V gene has CDR1 SGHTA and CDR2 FQGNSA. The CDR3 is 14 residues long. V lost 3 bases, J lost 7 bases, and 3 bases stayed unmatched. The sample consisted of PBMCs or T cells enriched from blood (not recorded which). The TCR comes from a woman aged 18 to 35 who had recovered from COVID-19. The chain carries TRBV7-2 and TRBJ1-6; 7 positions agree with TRBD1. Here the CDR3 DNA reads TGTGCCAGCAGCTTCGGACAGGAAAATTCACCCCTCCACTTT. Its protein is CASSFGQENSPLHF. Variable domain in full (rest from reference TRBV7-2 and TRBJ1-6): GAGVSQSPSNKVTEKGKDVELRCDPISGHTALYWYRQSLGQGLEFLIYFQGNSAPDKSGLPSDRFSAERTGGSVSTLTIQRTQQEDSAVYLCASSFGQENSPLHFGNGTRLTVT.